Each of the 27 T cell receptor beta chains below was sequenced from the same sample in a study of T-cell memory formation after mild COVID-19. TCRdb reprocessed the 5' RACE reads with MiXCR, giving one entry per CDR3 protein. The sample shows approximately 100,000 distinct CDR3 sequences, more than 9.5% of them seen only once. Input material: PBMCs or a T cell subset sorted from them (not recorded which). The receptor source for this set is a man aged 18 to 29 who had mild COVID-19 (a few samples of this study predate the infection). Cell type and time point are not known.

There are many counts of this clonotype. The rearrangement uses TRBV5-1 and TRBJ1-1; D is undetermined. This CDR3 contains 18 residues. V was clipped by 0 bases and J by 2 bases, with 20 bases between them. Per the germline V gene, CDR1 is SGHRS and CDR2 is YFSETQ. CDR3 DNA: TGCGCCAGCAGCTTGGTCGGCAGCCCGCCCGAACTTAACACTGAAGCTTTCTTT. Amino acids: CASSLVGSPPELNTEAFF.

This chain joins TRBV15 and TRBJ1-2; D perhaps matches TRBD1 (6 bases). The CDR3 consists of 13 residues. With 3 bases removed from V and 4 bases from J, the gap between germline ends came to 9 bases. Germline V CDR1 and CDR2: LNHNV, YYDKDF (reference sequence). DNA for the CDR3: TGTGCCACCAGCAGGGAAGGGGGCTATGGCTACACCTTC. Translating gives CATSREGGYGYTF.

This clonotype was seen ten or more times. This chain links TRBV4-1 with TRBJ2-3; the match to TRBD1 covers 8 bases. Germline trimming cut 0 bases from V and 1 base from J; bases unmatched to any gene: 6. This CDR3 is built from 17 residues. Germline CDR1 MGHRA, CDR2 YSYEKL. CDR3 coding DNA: TGCGCCAGCAGCCAAGATTTCAGGGGGCGCGGCACAGATACGCAGTATTTT. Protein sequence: CASSQDFRGRGTDTQYF.

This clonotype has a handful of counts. CDR3 residues: CASSLLTSGDQETQYF. The CDR3 DNA is TGTGCCAGCAGTTTGCTGACTAGCGGGGACCAAGAGACCCAGTACTTC. The chain couples TRBV12-3 or TRBV12-4 to TRBJ2-5; 11 nucleotides match TRBD2. The V and J ends lost 3 bases and 0 bases, in that order; junction bases with no gene match: 3. This CDR3 is 16 amino acids long.

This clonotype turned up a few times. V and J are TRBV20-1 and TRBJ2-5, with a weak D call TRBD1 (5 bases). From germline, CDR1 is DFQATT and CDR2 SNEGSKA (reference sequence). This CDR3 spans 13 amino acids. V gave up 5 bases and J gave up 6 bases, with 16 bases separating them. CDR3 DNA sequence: TGCAGTGCTGGACACAATACTGAGCAGACCCAGTACTTC. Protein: CSAGHNTEQTQYF.

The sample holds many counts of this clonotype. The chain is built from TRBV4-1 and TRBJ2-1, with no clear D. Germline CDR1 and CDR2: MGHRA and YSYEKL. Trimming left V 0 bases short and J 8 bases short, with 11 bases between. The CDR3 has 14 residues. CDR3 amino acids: CASSQEVSRDEQFF. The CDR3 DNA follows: TGCGCCAGCAGCCAAGAGGTCAGCCGCGATGAGCAGTTCTTC.

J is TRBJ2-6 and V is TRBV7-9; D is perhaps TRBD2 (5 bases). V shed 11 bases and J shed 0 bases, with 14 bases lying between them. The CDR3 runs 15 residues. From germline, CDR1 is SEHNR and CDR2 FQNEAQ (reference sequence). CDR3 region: CAAGPDTSGANVLTF. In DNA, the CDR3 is TGTGCCGCGGGCCCTGATACCTCTGGGGCCAACGTCCTGACTTTC.

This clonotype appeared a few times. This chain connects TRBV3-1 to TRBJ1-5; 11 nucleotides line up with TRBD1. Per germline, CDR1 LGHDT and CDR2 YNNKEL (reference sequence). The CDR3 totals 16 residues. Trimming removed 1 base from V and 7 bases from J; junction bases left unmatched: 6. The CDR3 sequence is CASSQGTGGPTQPQHF. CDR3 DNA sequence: TGTGCCAGCAGCCAAGGGACAGGGGGCCCTACCCAGCCCCAGCATTTT.

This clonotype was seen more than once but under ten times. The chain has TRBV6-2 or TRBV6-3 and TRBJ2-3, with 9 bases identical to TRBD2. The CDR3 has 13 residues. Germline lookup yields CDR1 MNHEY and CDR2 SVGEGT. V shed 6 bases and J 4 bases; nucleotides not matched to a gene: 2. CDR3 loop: CASRGLAADTQYF. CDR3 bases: TGTGCCAGCAGGGGACTAGCAGCAGATACGCAGTATTTT.

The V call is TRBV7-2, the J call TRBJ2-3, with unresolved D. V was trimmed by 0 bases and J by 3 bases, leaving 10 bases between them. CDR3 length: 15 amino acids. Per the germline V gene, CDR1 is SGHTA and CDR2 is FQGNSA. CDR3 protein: CASSLALGFTDTQYF. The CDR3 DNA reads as TGTGCCAGCAGCTTAGCCCTAGGTTTTACAGATACGCAGTATTTT.

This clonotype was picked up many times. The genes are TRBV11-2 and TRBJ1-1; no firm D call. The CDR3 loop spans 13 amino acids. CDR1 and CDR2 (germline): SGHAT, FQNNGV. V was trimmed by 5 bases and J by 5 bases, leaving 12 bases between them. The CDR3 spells CASSPALGTEAFF. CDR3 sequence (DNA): TGTGCCAGCAGCCCGGCCTTGGGAACTGAAGCTTTCTTT.

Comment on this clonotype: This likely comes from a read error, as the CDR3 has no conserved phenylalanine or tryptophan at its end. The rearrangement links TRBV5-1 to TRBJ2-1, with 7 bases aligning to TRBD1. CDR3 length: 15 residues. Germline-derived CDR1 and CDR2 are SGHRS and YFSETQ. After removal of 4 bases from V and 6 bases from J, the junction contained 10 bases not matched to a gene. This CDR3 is CASSLTGSPPNEQFL. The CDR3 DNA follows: TGCGCCAGCAGCCTGACAGGGTCCCCTCCCAATGAGCAGTTCTTA.

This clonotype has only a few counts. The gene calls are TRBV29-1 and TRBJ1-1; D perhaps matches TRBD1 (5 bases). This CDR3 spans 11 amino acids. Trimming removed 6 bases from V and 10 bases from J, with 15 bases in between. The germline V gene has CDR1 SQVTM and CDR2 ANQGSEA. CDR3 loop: CSVPRGVGAFF. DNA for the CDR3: TGCAGCGTCCCGCGGGGGGTGGGAGCTTTCTTT.

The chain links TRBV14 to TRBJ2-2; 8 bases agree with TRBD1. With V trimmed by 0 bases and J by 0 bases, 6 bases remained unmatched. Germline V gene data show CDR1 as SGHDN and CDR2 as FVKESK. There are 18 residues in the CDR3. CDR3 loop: CASSQDLRTGSNTGELFF. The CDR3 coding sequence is TGTGCCAGCAGCCAAGATCTGAGGACAGGGTCGAACACCGGGGAGCTGTTTTTT. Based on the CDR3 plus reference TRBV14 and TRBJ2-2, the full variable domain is EAGVTQFPSHSVIEKGQTVTLRCDPISGHDNLYWYRRVMGKEIKFLLHFVKESKQDESGMPNNRFLAERTGGTYSTLKVQPAELEDSGVYFCASSQDLRTGSNTGELFFGEGSRLTVL.

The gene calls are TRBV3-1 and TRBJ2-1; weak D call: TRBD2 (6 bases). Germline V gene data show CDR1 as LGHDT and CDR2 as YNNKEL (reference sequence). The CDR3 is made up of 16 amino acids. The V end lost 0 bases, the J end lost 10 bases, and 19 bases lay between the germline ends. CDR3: CASSQDMGLSLVEQFF. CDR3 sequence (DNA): TGTGCCAGCAGCCAAGATATGGGACTTTCCCTCGTCGAGCAGTTCTTC.

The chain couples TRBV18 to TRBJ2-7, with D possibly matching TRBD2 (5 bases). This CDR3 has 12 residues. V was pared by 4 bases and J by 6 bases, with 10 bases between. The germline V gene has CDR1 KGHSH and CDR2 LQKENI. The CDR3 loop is CASSHRRSEQYF. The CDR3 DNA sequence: TGTGCCAGCTCACATAGGAGGTCCGAGCAGTACTTC.

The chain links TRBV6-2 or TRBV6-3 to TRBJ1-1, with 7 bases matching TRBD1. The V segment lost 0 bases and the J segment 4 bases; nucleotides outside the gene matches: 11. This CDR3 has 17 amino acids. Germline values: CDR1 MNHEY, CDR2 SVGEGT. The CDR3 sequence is CASSYSTSGGWSTEAFF. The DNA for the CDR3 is TGTGCCAGCAGTTACTCGACGTCAGGGGGTTGGAGCACTGAAGCTTTCTTT.

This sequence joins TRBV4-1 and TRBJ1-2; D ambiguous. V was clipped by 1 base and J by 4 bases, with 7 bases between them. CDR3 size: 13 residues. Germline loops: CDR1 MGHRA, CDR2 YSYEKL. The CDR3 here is CASSQALSYGYTF. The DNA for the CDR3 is TGCGCCAGCAGCCAAGCCTTAAGCTATGGCTACACCTTC.

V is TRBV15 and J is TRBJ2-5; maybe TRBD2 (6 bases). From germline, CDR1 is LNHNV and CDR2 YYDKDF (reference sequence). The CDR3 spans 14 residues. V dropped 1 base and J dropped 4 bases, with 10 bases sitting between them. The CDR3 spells CATSRAREVETQYF. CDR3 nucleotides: TGTGCCACCAGCAGAGCCAGGGAGGTAGAGACCCAGTACTTC.

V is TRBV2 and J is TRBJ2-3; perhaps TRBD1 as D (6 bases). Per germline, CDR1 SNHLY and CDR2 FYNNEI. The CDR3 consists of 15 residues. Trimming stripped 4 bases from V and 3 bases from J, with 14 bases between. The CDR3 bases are TGTGCCAGCAGTGGGCGGGCAGGGGTTACAGATACGCAGTATTTT. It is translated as CASSGRAGVTDTQYF. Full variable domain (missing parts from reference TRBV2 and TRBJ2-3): EPEVTQTPSHQVTQMGQEVILRCVPISNHLYFYWYRQILGQKVEFLVSFYNNEISEKSEIFDDQFSVERPDGSNFTLKIRSTKLEDSAMYFCASSGRAGVTDTQYFGPGTRLTVL.

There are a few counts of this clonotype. The CDR3 loop is CASSIQRYRTGENIQYF. DNA for the CDR3: TGTGCCAGTAGTATTCAACGTTATCGGACGGGAGAAAACATTCAGTACTTC. The gene calls are TRBV19 and TRBJ2-4, with D possibly being TRBD2 (6 bases). The length of the CDR3 is 17 residues. Trimming left V 3 bases short and J 5 bases short, with 20 bases between. Germline V gives CDR1 LNHDA, CDR2 SQIVND (reference sequence).

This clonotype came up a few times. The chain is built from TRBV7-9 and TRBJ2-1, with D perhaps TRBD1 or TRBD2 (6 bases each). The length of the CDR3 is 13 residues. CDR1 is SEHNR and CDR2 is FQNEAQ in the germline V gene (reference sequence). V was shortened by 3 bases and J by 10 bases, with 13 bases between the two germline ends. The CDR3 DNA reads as TGTGCCAGCAGCTTGGTGGGGGGCAGAGAGCAGTTCTTC. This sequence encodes CASSLVGGREQFF.

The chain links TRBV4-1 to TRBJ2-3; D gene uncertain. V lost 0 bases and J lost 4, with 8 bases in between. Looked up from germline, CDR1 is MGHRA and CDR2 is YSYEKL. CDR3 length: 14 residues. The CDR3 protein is CASSQEISADTQYF. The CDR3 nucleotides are TGCGCCAGCAGCCAAGAAATCAGTGCAGATACGCAGTATTTT.

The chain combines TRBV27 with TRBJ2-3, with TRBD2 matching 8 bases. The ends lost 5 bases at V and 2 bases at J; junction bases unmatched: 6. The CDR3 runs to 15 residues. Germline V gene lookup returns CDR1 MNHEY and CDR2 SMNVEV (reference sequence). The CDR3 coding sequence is TGTGCCAGCAGTAAATTAGCGGGGTTCACAGATACGCAGTATTTT. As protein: CASSKLAGFTDTQYF.

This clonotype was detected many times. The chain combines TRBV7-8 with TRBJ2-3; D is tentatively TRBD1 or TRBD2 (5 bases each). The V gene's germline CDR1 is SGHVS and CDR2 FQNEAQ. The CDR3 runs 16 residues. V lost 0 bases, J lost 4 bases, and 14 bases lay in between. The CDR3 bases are TGTGCCAGCAGCTTAGCGTCCGGGACCGGACCAGATACGCAGTATTTT. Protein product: CASSLASGTGPDTQYF.

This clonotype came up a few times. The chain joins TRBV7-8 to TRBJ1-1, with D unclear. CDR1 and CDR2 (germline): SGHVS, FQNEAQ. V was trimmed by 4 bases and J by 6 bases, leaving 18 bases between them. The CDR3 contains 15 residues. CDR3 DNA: TGTGCCAGCAGCTCCCGGGGTTTCTTCAGTTCTGAAGCTTTCTTT. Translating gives CASSSRGFFSSEAFF.

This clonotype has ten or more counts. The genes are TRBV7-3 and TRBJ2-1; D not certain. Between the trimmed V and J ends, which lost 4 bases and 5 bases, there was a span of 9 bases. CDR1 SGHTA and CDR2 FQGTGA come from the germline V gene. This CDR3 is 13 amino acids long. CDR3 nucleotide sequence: TGTGCCAGCAGCTCCGGACCCAACAATGAGCAGTTCTTC. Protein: CASSSGPNNEQFF.